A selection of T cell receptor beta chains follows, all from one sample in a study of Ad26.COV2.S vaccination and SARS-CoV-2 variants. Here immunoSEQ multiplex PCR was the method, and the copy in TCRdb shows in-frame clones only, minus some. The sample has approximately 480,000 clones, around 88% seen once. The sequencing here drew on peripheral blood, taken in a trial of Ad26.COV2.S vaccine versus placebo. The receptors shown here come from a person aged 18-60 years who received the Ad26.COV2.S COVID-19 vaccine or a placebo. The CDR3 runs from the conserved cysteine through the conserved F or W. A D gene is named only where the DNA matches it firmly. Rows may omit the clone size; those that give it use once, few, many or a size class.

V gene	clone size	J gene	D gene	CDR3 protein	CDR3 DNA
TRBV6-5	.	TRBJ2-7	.	CASRRDFTSYEQYF	TGTGCCAGCAGAAGGGACTTCACCTCCTACGAGCAGTACTTC
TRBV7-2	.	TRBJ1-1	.	CASSFKTARTEAFF	TGTGCCAGCAGCTTTAAAACAGCCCGGACTGAAGCTTTCTTT
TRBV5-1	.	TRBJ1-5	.	CASSLGGSSNQPQHF	TGCGCCAGCAGCTTGGGAGGATCCAGCAATCAGCCCCAGCATTTT
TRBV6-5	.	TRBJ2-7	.	CASSYRTPTTSYEQYF	TGTGCCAGCAGTTACCGTACACCGACAACATCCTACGAGCAGTACTTC
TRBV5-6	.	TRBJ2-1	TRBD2	CASSFVRLASGPHEQFF	TGTGCCAGCAGCTTTGTAAGATTGGCTAGCGGGCCCCATGAGCAGTTCTTC
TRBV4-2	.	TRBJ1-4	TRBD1	CASSQYDRDWEKLFF	TGTGCCAGCAGCCAATACGACAGGGATTGGGAAAAACTGTTTTTT
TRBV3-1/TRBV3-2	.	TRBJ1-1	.	CASSNKGTEAFF	TGTGCCAGCAGCAATAAGGGCACTGAAGCTTTCTTT
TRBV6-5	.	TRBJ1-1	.	CASSLLNTEAFF	TGTGCCAGCAGTCTACTGAACACTGAAGCTTTCTTT
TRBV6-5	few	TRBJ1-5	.	CASSRQRGPQPQHF	TGTGCCAGCAGCCGTCAGCGGGGCCCTCAGCCCCAGCATTTT
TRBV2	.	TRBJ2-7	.	CASSVWGGEQYF	TGTGCCAGCAGTGTTTGGGGAGGCGAGCAGTACTTC
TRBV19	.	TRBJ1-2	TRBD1	CASSSRDRNYGYTF	TGTGCCAGTAGTTCGAGGGACAGAAACTATGGCTACACCTTC
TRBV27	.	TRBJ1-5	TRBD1	CASRQTGGDQPQHF	TGTGCCAGCAGACAGACAGGGGGGGATCAGCCCCAGCATTTT
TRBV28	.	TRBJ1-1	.	CASSPGGTNTEAFF	TGTGCCAGCAGTCCCGGGGGGACGAACACTGAAGCTTTCTTT
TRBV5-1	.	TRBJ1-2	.	CASSPTGINYGYTF	TGCGCCAGCAGCCCCACAGGAATCAACTATGGCTACACCTTC
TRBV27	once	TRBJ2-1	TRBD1	CASSFRFPQTGGTVNEQFF	TGTGCCAGCAGTTTCCGCTTCCCACAGACAGGGGGTACGGTCAATGAGCAGTTCTTC
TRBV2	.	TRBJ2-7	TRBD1	CASSEARTGEAYEQYF	TGTGCCAGCAGTGAAGCTAGGACAGGGGAGGCCTACGAGCAGTACTTC
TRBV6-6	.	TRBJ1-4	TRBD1	CASSPRGTGSEKLFF	TGTGCCAGCAGTCCACGAGGGACAGGCTCTGAAAAACTGTTTTTT
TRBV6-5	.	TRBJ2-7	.	CASSYSRAGNYEQYF	TGTGCCAGCAGTTACTCTCGGGCGGGAAACTACGAGCAGTACTTC
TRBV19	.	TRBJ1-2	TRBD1	CASRRGLIYGYTF	TGTGCCAGTAGAAGGGGGCTGATCTATGGCTACACCTTC
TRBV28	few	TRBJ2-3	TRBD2	CASSSGLAGGRRDTQYF	TGTGCCAGCAGCTCGGGACTAGCGGGAGGGCGGAGAGATACGCAGTATTTT
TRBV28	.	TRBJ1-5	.	CAGGRNNQPQHF	TGTGCCGGGGGAAGAAATAATCAGCCCCAGCATTTT
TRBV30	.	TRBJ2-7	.	CAWSGVRGRPTYEQYF	TGTGCCTGGAGTGGCGTCCGGGGGCGACCCACCTACGAGCAGTACTTC
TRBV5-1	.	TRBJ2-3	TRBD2	CASSWIGSGGSTDTQYF	TGCGCCAGCAGCTGGATAGGATCGGGAGGAAGCACAGATACGCAGTATTTT
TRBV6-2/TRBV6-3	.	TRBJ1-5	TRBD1	CASSLGLDRGGQPQHF	TGTGCCAGCAGTCTTGGACTTGACAGGGGAGGACAGCCCCAGCATTTT
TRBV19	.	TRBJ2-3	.	CASKEGGPSRTDTQYF	TGTGCCAGTAAAGAGGGGGGACCTAGCCGCACAGATACGCAGTATTTT
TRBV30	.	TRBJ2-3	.	CAWSPLNVVYF	TGTGCCTGGAGTCCCTTAAATGTTGTGTATTTT
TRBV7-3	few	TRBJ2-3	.	CASSPTPGGGDTQYF	TGTGCCAGCAGCCCAACCCCCGGGGGTGGGGATACGCAGTATTTT
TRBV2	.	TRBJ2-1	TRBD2	CASSELAGVPNEQFF	TGTGCCAGCAGCGAACTAGCGGGAGTTCCCAATGAGCAGTTCTTC
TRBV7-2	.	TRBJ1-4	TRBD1	CASSAQGAANEKLFF	TGTGCCAGCAGCGCCCAGGGGGCGGCTAATGAAAAACTGTTTTTT
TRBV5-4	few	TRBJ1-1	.	CASTTAIGNPEAFF	TGTGCCAGCACAACAGCCATAGGGAACCCGGAAGCTTTCTTT
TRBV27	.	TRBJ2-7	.	CASSLGISVRMYEQYF	TGTGCCAGCAGTTTAGGCATTTCAGTTAGGATGTACGAGCAGTACTTC
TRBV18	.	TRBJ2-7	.	CASSPRTENYEQYF	TGTGCCAGCTCACCCCGGACGGAAAACTACGAGCAGTACTTC
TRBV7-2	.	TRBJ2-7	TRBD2	CASSPQLAGGPYEQYF	TGTGCCAGCAGCCCGCAACTAGCGGGAGGGCCTTACGAGCAGTACTTC
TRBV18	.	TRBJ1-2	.	CASSPDGGWGYTF	TGTGCCAGCTCACCCGACGGAGGCTGGGGCTACACCTTC
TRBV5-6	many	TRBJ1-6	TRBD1	CASSLVGQGSYNSPLHF	TGTGCCAGCAGCTTGGTGGGACAGGGGTCCTATAATTCACCCCTCCACTTT
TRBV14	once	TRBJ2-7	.	CASSHPGRGYEQYF	TGTGCCAGCAGCCATCCGGGGCGCGGCTACGAGCAGTACTTC
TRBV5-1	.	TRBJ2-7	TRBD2	CASSLGLAGVDEQYF	TGCGCCAGCAGCTTGGGGCTAGCGGGAGTCGACGAGCAGTACTTC
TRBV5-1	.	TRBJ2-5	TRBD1	CASSLVGTGEGETQYF	TGCGCCAGCAGCTTGGTCGGGACAGGGGAAGGGGAGACCCAGTACTTC
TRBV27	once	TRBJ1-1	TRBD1	CASRGTGGSEAFF	TGTGCCAGCAGAGGGACAGGGGGTTCTGAAGCTTTCTTT
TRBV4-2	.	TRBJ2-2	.	CASSQGGSGSGELFF	TGTGCCAGCAGCCAAGGGGGTTCGGGGTCCGGGGAGCTGTTTTTT
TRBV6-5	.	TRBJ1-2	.	CALSRDPNYGYTF	TGTGCCCTGTCGAGAGACCCTAACTATGGCTACACCTTC
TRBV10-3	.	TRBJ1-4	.	CAISDRAPNEKLFF	TGTGCCATCAGTGACCGGGCCCCTAATGAAAAACTGTTTTTT
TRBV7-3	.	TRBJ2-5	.	CASSGGGPGETQYF	TGTGCCAGCAGCGGTGGGGGTCCCGGGGAGACCCAGTACTTC
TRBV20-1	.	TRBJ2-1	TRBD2	CSAVAGGQQFF	TGCAGTGCAGTAGCGGGAGGGCAGCAGTTCTTC
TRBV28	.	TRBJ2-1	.	CASSWVRSSSYNEQFF	TGTGCCAGCAGTTGGGTGCGTTCAAGCTCCTACAATGAGCAGTTCTTC
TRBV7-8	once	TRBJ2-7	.	CASSLTGSFNEQYF	TGTGCCAGCAGCTTGACCGGGTCCTTCAACGAGCAGTACTTC
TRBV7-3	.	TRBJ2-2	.	CASSPRAGELFF	TGTGCCAGCAGCCCGAGGGCCGGGGAGCTGTTTTTT
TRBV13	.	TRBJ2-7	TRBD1	CASSLGVSRGLGEQYF	TGTGCCAGCAGCTTAGGCGTGAGTAGGGGGCTTGGCGAGCAGTACTTC
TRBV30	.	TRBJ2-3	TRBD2	CAWKGGRVDTQYF	TGTGCCTGGAAGGGCGGGAGAGTGGATACGCAGTATTTT
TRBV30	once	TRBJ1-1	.	CAWRRGVKNTEAFF	TGTGCCTGGAGGAGAGGGGTTAAAAACACTGAAGCTTTCTTT